This TCR beta chain was recovered during a study of radiation and T cells in renal cell carcinoma. The table came from immunoSEQ multiplex PCR; TCRdb's copy has only in-frame clones and leaves some out. The top ten clones hold 27% of a sample with around 45,000 clones, roughly four fifths of them seen once. Time point specified: blood 4 weeks post-SBRT, at nephrectomy. Treatment in this sample: 15 Gy SBRT to primary tumor, nephrectomy 4 weeks later. The length of the CDR3 is 16 residues. V lost 4 bases, J lost 1 base, and 7 bases stayed unmatched. Germline CDR1 MNHEY, CDR2 SVGAGI. This chain uses TRBV6-5 with TRBJ2-5, with 9 bases aligning to TRBD1. The clonotype comes from a woman aged 65 to 85 with renal cell carcinoma. Sequencing used blood, obtained from a patient whose treatment included radiotherapy and nephrectomy. The CDR3 reads CASSSTGTGSQETQYF. The CDR3, as DNA: TGTGCCAGCAGTTCGACCGGGACAGGGTCCCAAGAGACCCAGTACTTC.